The present T cell receptor (beta chain) was sequenced within a study of T-cell reconstitution after alpha-beta-depleted transplantation in children. As to this clonotype: Its specificity is unknown.

Library preparation (for TCRbeta) was performed with unique molecular identifiers. TCRdb re-called the PCR reads with MiXCR, one entry per CDR3 protein. The sample records approximately 500,000 distinct CDR3 sequences, 25% to 30% being singletons. Study conclusions and caveats: Surviving recipient cells, namely T cells and thymic progenitors, were the source of high day-60 TCRbeta diversity in some patients. From newly produced T cells came most of the T-cell counts and diversity one year after transplant.

The CDR3 spans 14 residues. V was clipped by 0 bases and J by 5 bases; unmatched bases: 4. Germline CDR1 reads SGHRS; CDR2 reads YFSETQ. This TCR was sampled from a boy younger than two with Wiskott-Aldrich syndrome, due to receive a stem cell transplant. The J gene is TRBJ2-5, the V gene TRBV5-1; 7 bases align to TRBD1. Specimen: PBMCs, collected before TCRalphabeta/CD19-depleted stem cell transplant. CDR3 sequence (DNA): TGCGCCAGCAGCTTGGAGTCCAGGGGGGAGACCCAGTACTTC. Its protein is CASSLESRGETQYF.